One sample yielded the 8 T cell receptor beta chains listed below, sequenced in a study of low-dose radiotherapy and immunotherapy resistance in tumors. With TRAV- and TRBV-specific primers, first-strand cDNA was made, covering the alpha and beta chains. The authors ran around 19 PCR cycles to amplify TCRs with a constant-region primer and V-primer adapter. From the reads, TCRdb called clonotypes with MiXCR, one entry per CDR3 protein. This sample has around 13,000 distinct CDR3 sequences, with under 80% found just once. These receptors originate from a human donor with advanced metastatic prostate, ovarian, gallbladder or colorectal cancer (not recorded which). This table probably holds off-target reads from a library built for another chain.

This clonotype was seen only a few times. The chain employs TRBV12-3 or TRBV12-4 and TRBJ2-7; 7 nucleotides line up with TRBD2. Trimming took 6 bases from V and 4 from J; bases not matched to a gene: 6. The CDR3 is made up of 13 amino acids. CDR3 in amino acids: CASSSGDLYEQYF. CDR3 bases: TGTGCCAGCAGCAGCGGGGACCTATACGAGCAGTACTTC.

CDR3: CASSLLDRGLWTF. The CDR3, as DNA: TGTGCCAGCAGTTTACTGGACAGGGGGCTTTGGACCTTC. This chain links TRBV12-3 or TRBV12-4 with TRBJ1-2, with TRBD1 matching 11 bases. The CDR3 loop spans 13 amino acids. V shed 2 bases, J shed 14 bases, and the junction held 7 bases outside the gene matches.

The chain couples TRBV2 to TRBJ1-5; the D gene is possibly TRBD1 (5 bases). The ends were cut back, 6 bases at V and 8 bases at J, with 14 bases in the middle. Germline values: CDR1 SNHLY, CDR2 FYNNEI. This CDR3 has 13 amino acids. The CDR3 DNA reads TGTGCCAGCAGCGTTGGGGCAAATAAGCCCCAGCATTTT. It specifies CASSVGANKPQHF.

CDR3: CASSQEGADEQFF. Written as DNA, the CDR3 is TGTGCCAGCAGCCAAGAAGGAGCGGACGAGCAGTTCTTC. This chain connects TRBV4-2 to TRBJ2-1; tentatively, D is TRBD2 (5 bases). CDR3 length equals 13 residues. Trimming shortened V by 0 bases and J by 10 bases, and 10 bases separated the two germline ends. CDR1 and CDR2 (germline): LGHNA, YNFKEQ.

The gene calls are TRBV19 and TRBJ1-2; 9 positions agree with TRBD1. Germline V CDR1 and CDR2: LNHDA, SQIVND (reference sequence). The trim removed 4 bases at V and 4 bases at J, leaving 4 bases unmatched. The CDR3 sequence is 14 residues long. The CDR3 sequence is CASSTTTGGYGYTF. The DNA for the CDR3 is TGTGCCAGTAGTACAACGACAGGGGGCTATGGCTACACCTTC.

This rearrangement joins TRBV11-2 to TRBJ2-2, with no clear D. The CDR3 covers 13 residues. Per germline, CDR1 SGHAT and CDR2 FQNNGV. Trimming took 1 base from V and 6 from J, leaving 6 bases between them. The CDR3, as DNA: TGTGCCAGCAGCTTAGTTTCGGCCGGGGAGCTGTTTTTT. Its protein product is CASSLVSAGELFF.

The V call is TRBV7-8, the J call TRBJ2-7; D is unresolved. Per the germline V gene, CDR1 is SGHVS and CDR2 is FQNEAQ. The CDR3 is made up of 15 amino acids. V shed 1 base and J shed 0 bases, with 10 bases lying between them. DNA for the CDR3: TGTGCCAGCAGCTTAGAACCAGCCTACTCCTACGAGCAGTACTTC. It codes for CASSLEPAYSYEQYF.

J is TRBJ1-2 and V is TRBV27; D remains ambiguous. The CDR3 is 13 amino acids. V lost 5 bases, J lost 8 bases, and 15 bases lay in between. The germline V gene has CDR1 MNHEY and CDR2 SMNVEV (reference sequence). CDR3 in DNA: TGTGCCAGCAGTCCTAAAGGCCCCCACGGCTACACCTTC. Protein sequence: CASSPKGPHGYTF.